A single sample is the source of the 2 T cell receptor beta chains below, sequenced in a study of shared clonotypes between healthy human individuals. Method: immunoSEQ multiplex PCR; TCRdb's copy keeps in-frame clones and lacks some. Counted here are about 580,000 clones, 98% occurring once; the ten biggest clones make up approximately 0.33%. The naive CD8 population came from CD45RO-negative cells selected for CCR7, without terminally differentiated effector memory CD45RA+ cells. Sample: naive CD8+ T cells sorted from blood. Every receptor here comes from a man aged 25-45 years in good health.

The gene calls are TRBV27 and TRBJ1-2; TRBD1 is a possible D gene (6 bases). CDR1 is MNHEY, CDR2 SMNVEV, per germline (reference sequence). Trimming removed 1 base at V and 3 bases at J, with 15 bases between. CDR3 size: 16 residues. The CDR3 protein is CASSLLGQGSHYGYTF. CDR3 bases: TGTGCCAGCAGTTTATTGGGGCAGGGGTCCCACTATGGCTACACCTTC.

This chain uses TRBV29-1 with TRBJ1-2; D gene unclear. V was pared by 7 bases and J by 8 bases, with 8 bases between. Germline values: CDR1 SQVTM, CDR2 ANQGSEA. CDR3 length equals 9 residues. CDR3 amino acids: CSASPGYTF. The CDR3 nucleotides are TGCAGCGCAAGCCCAGGCTACACCTTC.